These 3 T cell receptor beta chains were sequenced from one sample in a study of lymphopenia after photon versus proton radiotherapy. Profiled with immunoSEQ multiplex PCR; TCRdb holds only in-frame clones, not every one. Among tens of thousands of clones listed, 87% were seen once. The starting material was peripheral blood, obtained from a patient treated with proton-based radiotherapy. These receptors were taken from a man at least 80 years old with esophageal cancer.

This chain uses TRBV19 with TRBJ1-5; 9 bases agree with TRBD1. The J segment lost 6 bases and the V segment lost 6 bases, leaving 6 bases of the junction unmatched. This CDR3 is 14 amino acids long. CDR1 is LNHDA, CDR2 SQIVND, per germline (reference sequence). The CDR3 coding sequence is TGTGCCAGTAGCCTGGGACAGGGTTCTCAGCCCCAGCATTTT. Protein: CASSLGQGSQPQHF.

This clone was counted a single time. The rearrangement links TRBV29-1 to TRBJ2-3, with 7 bases matching TRBD1. This CDR3 contains 13 residues. The germline CDR1 and CDR2 sequences are SQVTM and ANQGSEA. Unmatched junction bases numbered 17, after V lost 7 bases and J lost 13 bases. DNA for the CDR3: TGCAGCGCCCAAGGCTTAAGGGGGCAGATAGAGTATTTT. It translates to CSAQGLRGQIEYF.

This sequence joins TRBV5-5 and TRBJ2-1; D gene uncertain. Trimming took 0 bases from V and 2 from J, leaving 3 bases between them. The CDR3 is 13 amino acids. Germline CDR1 reads SGHKS; CDR2 reads YYEKEE (reference sequence). In DNA, the CDR3 is TGTGCCAGCAGCTTGGGGCCCTACAATGAGCAGTTCTTC. It specifies CASSLGPYNEQFF.